The next 5 T cell receptor beta chains were all read from a single sample in a study of T-cell reconstitution after alpha-beta-depleted transplantation in children. As it was prepared, the TCRbeta library received unique molecular identifiers. TCRdb reprocessed the PCR reads via MiXCR and lists one record per CDR3 protein. This sample yields roughly 200,000 distinct CDR3 sequences, of which about 7% are seen a single time; more than 5.5% belongs to the top ten. The sequences come from PBMCs, collected before TCRalphabeta/CD19-depleted stem cell transplant. The receptors come from a boy aged 2 to 10 with acute lymphoblastic leukemia, due to receive a stem cell transplant.

This clonotype was observed at least ten times. This chain joins TRBV20-1 and TRBJ1-5, with 8 bases lining up with TRBD1. The length of the CDR3 is 15 residues. V trimming: 6 bases; J trimming: 6 bases; junction bases outside the gene matches: 13. Per the germline V gene, CDR1 is DFQATT and CDR2 is SNEGSKA (reference sequence). The CDR3: CSAGTGVRSAQPQHF. The CDR3 bases are TGCAGTGCGGGGACAGGTGTGAGGAGTGCTCAGCCCCAGCATTTT.

This clonotype has just a few counts. CDR3 in amino acids: CASTRTASRDNEQFF. For the CDR3, the DNA is TGCGCCAGCACCAGGACGGCTAGCAGAGACAATGAGCAGTTCTTC. The chain uses TRBV5-1 and TRBJ2-1; tentative D call: TRBD2 (5 bases). Per germline, CDR1 SGHRS and CDR2 YFSETQ. V was pared by 6 bases and J by 5 bases, with 18 bases between. The CDR3 is 15 amino acids.

This clonotype showed up just a few times. CDR3 in amino acids: CSAPSGSLTDTQYF. As DNA, the CDR3 is TGCAGTGCTCCCTCCGGGTCCCTCACAGATACGCAGTATTTT. This chain connects TRBV20-1 to TRBJ2-3; the D is unclear. The germline V gene encodes CDR1 DFQATT and CDR2 SNEGSKA (reference sequence). CDR3 length equals 14 residues. The V gene lost 5 bases and the J gene lost 2 bases, with 14 bases spanning the gap.

Turning to this clonotype: A much larger clonotype is one base distant, so this may be a read error. V gene TRBV7-2 combines with J gene TRBJ2-1, with a weak D call TRBD2 (6 bases). The germline V gene has CDR1 SGHTA and CDR2 FQGNSA. The V end was cut by 7 bases, the J end by 6 bases, with 19 bases between. The CDR3 has 15 amino acids. This CDR3 is CASILDGGSGNEQFF. The DNA of the CDR3 is TGTGCCAGCATCCTCGATGGGGGGTCTGGCAATGAGCAGTTCTTC.

The chain has TRBV30 and TRBJ2-6; D gene unclear. The germline V gene encodes CDR1 GTSNPN and CDR2 SVGIG (reference sequence). The CDR3 runs 16 residues. V lost 1 base, J lost 2 bases, and 12 bases lay in between. The CDR3 is CAWSATSGPGANVLTF. In nucleotides, the CDR3 is TGTGCCTGGAGTGCAACCTCAGGACCTGGGGCCAACGTCCTGACTTTC.